The clone carrying this TCR beta chain was picked up a small number of times. Its specificity is not known. This specimen comes from a study of blood T cells in healthy people across ages. Findings and caveats of the study: There was a strong correlation between TCR beta diversity and naive T cell percentage.

The CDR3 spans 16 residues. Per the germline V gene, CDR1 is SGHTA and CDR2 is FQGNSA. The V gene lost 1 base and the J gene lost 4 bases, with 13 bases spanning the gap. A J-beta primer mix and a sample-barcoded 5' primer were used in a second PCR of roughly 7 to 12 cycles. A template-switch adaptor with 12 random nucleotides tagged each cDNA molecule. At least 2.5 million CDR3-containing paired-end reads were obtained per sample. TCRdb reanalysed the 5' RACE reads using MiXCR and keeps one entry per CDR3 protein. Among fewer than 800,000 distinct CDR3 sequences, 21% were seen once, and the ten largest hold 3% to 4.5%.

The TCR was taken from an older man in good health. The chain uses TRBV7-2 and TRBJ1-4, with unresolved D. Sequenced material: blood. CDR3 sequence (DNA): TGTGCCAGCAGCTTAGTCGGTGGATGGGTTAATGAAAAACTGTTTTTT. This codes for CASSLVGGWVNEKLFF.